The 30 T cell receptor beta chains listed next were all sequenced from one sample in a study of T cells in tuberculosis. The method was immunoSEQ multiplex PCR; TCRdb's version includes in-frame clones alone and lacks a portion of them. This sample has some 30,000 clones, with roughly 94% found just once. Sequenced input: PBMCs. The source of these receptors is a donor between 10 and 35 years old with latent tuberculosis or without tuberculosis infection.

CDR3 coding DNA: TGTGCCAGCAGTGTATCGGCAGGGAACACTGAAGCTTTCTTT. Protein: CASSVSAGNTEAFF. This chain links TRBV25-1 with TRBJ1-1; D ambiguous. Germline assignment: CDR1 MGHDK and CDR2 SYGVNS. The CDR3 covers 14 residues. V was clipped by 4 bases and J by 1 base, with 10 bases between them.

The chain carries TRBV6-1 and TRBJ2-3, with D perhaps TRBD2 (7 bases). This CDR3 region has 15 residues. V lost 5 bases and J lost 2, with 14 bases in between. CDR1 is MNHNS, CDR2 SASEGT, per germline. In nucleotides, the CDR3 is TGTGCCAGCAGTCGACTAGCAGGGGTCACAGATACGCAGTATTTT. Protein product: CASSRLAGVTDTQYF.

V usage is TRBV9 and J usage is TRBJ1-1, with D tentatively TRBD1 (5 bases). From germline, CDR1 is SGDLS and CDR2 YYNGEE. There are 13 residues in the CDR3. V lost 6 bases and J lost 4, with 13 bases in between. The CDR3 DNA sequence: TGTGCCAGCAACGGAGGGGACGGCACTGAAGCTTTCTTT. Residues: CASNGGDGTEAFF.

Written as DNA, the CDR3 is TGTGCCAGCAGTGAGGGGACTAGCGGGAGCGAGCAGTACTTC. Translated, it gives CASSEGTSGSEQYF. The V and J genes are TRBV6-4 and TRBJ2-7, with 14 bases identical to TRBD2. Germline CDR1 is MRHNA and CDR2 is SNTAGT. This CDR3 contains 14 residues. Trimming cost V 3 bases and J 6 bases; bases outside gene matches: 1.

This clone is a singleton in its sample. The rearrangement uses TRBV6-5 and TRBJ2-7; no clear D. The CDR3 length is 15 residues. Germline CDR1 and CDR2: MNHEY and SVGAGI. Trimming shortened V by 0 bases and J by 0 bases, and 9 bases separated the two germline ends. The CDR3 region is CASSYSRVYSYEQYF. The CDR3 DNA reads TGTGCCAGCAGTTACTCGAGAGTATACTCCTACGAGCAGTACTTC.

For the CDR3, the DNA is TGTGCCAGCAGCTTTTCCAGGGGGCGAGAGACCCAGTACTTC. Protein sequence: CASSFSRGRETQYF. The chain has TRBV5-4 and TRBJ2-5; TRBD1 aligns across 8 bases. This CDR3 is built from 14 residues. Germline V gives CDR1 SGHNT, CDR2 YYREEE (reference sequence). With 2 bases clipped from V and 4 bases from J, the junction kept 4 bases outside the gene matches.

V gene TRBV2 combines with J gene TRBJ2-3, with D tentatively TRBD2 (6 bases). V dropped 6 bases and J dropped 2 bases, with 18 bases sitting between them. The CDR3 spans 16 residues. The V gene's germline CDR1 is SNHLY and CDR2 FYNNEI. The chain's CDR3 is CASSERDWLFTDTQYF. CDR3 sequence (DNA): TGTGCCAGCAGCGAAAGGGACTGGCTGTTCACAGATACGCAGTATTTT. Full variable domain (remainder filled in from reference TRBV2 and TRBJ2-3): EPEVTQTPSHQVTQMGQEVILRCVPISNHLYFYWYRQILGQKVEFLVSFYNNEISEKSEIFDDQFSVERPDGSNFTLKIRSTKLEDSAMYFCASSERDWLFTDTQYFGPGTRLTVL.

This chain connects TRBV19 to TRBJ2-6; TRBD1 matches at 8 bases. The CDR3 is made up of 22 amino acids. Trimming cost V 10 bases and J 0 bases; bases outside gene matches: 26. CDR1 and CDR2 from the germline V gene are LNHDA and SQIVND (reference sequence). CDR3 sequence reads: CATFSPPRDRKAWDSGANVLTF. The DNA for the CDR3 is TGTGCCACCTTTTCCCCCCCCCGGGACAGGAAGGCCTGGGACTCTGGGGCCAACGTCCTGACTTTC.

CDR3 residues: CASSQALAGDYEQYF. The CDR3, as DNA: TGCGCCAGCAGCCAAGCCCTAGCGGGAGACTACGAGCAGTACTTC. V is TRBV4-1 and J is TRBJ2-7, with 10 bases matching TRBD2. The CDR3 consists of 15 residues. J was trimmed by 3 bases and V by 1 base; bases with no gene match: 3. CDR1 and CDR2 from the germline V gene are MGHRA and YSYEKL.

The chain carries TRBV29-1 and TRBJ2-7, with 7 bases aligning to TRBD1. The CDR3 length is 12 residues. CDR1 and CDR2 (germline): SQVTM, ANQGSEA. Trimming took 5 bases from V and 7 from J; bases not matched to a gene: 8. Here the CDR3 reads CSVSRQGKEQYF. CDR3 sequence (DNA): TGCAGCGTTTCGAGACAGGGAAAGGAGCAGTACTTC.

This rearrangement joins TRBV16 to TRBJ2-3, with TRBD1 matching over 7 bases. There are 15 residues in the CDR3. Losses at the gene ends were 4 bases for V and 3 bases for J; bases not matched to a gene: 7. Germline CDR1 is KGHSY and CDR2 is FQNENV. For the CDR3, the DNA is TGTGCCAGCAGCCCGAGGGGGCTTCAAACAGATACGCAGTATTTT. Translating gives CASSPRGLQTDTQYF.

The chain joins TRBV2 to TRBJ2-1; TRBD1 is a possible D gene (5 bases). The germline gives CDR1 SNHLY, CDR2 FYNNEI. This CDR3 has 13 residues. The V gene lost 6 bases and the J gene lost 13 bases, with 19 bases spanning the gap. DNA of the CDR3: TGTGCCAGCAGGGGCCAGACAGCTCCTCCTCAGTTCTTC. Protein sequence: CASRGQTAPPQFF.

The genes are TRBV5-1 and TRBJ2-1; maybe TRBD2 (6 bases). Germline-derived CDR1 and CDR2 are SGHRS and YFSETQ. The CDR3 is 16 amino acids. Trimming shortened V by 4 bases and J by 7 bases, and 21 bases separated the two germline ends. The CDR3 region has the DNA TGCGCCAGCAGCCCACGAGGCGGGACCCGCAGAAATGAGCAGTTCTTC. This codes for CASSPRGGTRRNEQFF.

This chain connects TRBV6-1 to TRBJ2-1; the match to TRBD2 covers 9 bases. V shed 3 bases and J 4 bases; nucleotides not matched to a gene: 4. Germline CDR1 MNHNS, CDR2 SASEGT. The CDR3 loop spans 15 amino acids. CDR3 residues: CASSERGRDYNEQFF. The CDR3 region has the DNA TGTGCCAGCAGTGAGCGCGGGAGGGATTACAATGAGCAGTTCTTC.

J is TRBJ2-7 and V is TRBV27; 9 bases agree with TRBD1. Germline V gene lookup returns CDR1 MNHEY and CDR2 SMNVEV (reference sequence). The V segment lost 8 bases and the J segment 3 bases; nucleotides outside the gene matches: 14. The CDR3 is 16 amino acids. The CDR3 DNA follows: TGTGCCAGCCCAATATTAGACAGGGGGTCTGGCTACGAGCAGTACTTC. This translates into CASPILDRGSGYEQYF.

The chain carries TRBV5-1 and TRBJ2-7, with D tentatively TRBD1 (6 bases). Germline lookup yields CDR1 SGHRS and CDR2 YFSETQ. Trimming took off 4 bases at V and 6 bases at J, with 14 bases between the two ends. CDR3 length: 13 amino acids. This chain's CDR3 is CASSPLTGLEQYF. CDR3 nucleotides: TGCGCCAGCAGCCCTCTTACAGGGCTCGAGCAGTACTTC.

The J gene is TRBJ2-1, the V gene TRBV7-8; 7 bases line up with TRBD1. The germline V gene has CDR1 SGHVS and CDR2 FQNEAQ. Trimming cost V 5 bases and J 4 bases; bases outside gene matches: 8. The CDR3 sequence is 15 residues long. CDR3 sequence: CASSLRDSLYNEQFF. The DNA of the CDR3 is TGTGCCAGCAGCCTCCGGGACAGCCTTTACAATGAGCAGTTCTTC.

The chain uses TRBV6-6 and TRBJ1-5; D remains unclear. The CDR3 spans 13 residues. CDR1 and CDR2 (germline): MNHNY, SVGAGI (reference sequence). Between the trimmed V and J ends, which lost 7 bases and 0 bases, there was a span of 7 bases. CDR3 region: CASMRDSNQPQHF. CDR3 DNA: TGTGCCAGCATGAGGGATAGCAATCAGCCCCAGCATTTT.

The gene calls are TRBV30 and TRBJ2-7; 7 bases are a match to TRBD2. The germline gives CDR1 GTSNPN, CDR2 SVGIG (reference sequence). V lost 1 base, J lost 2 bases, and 8 bases stayed unmatched. CDR3 size: 15 residues. The CDR3, as DNA: TGTGCCTGGAGTGCCCCGGCTAGCGGAACCTACGAGCAGTACTTC. This encodes CAWSAPASGTYEQYF.

The rearrangement joins TRBV6-6 to TRBJ1-2; TRBD1 matches at 7 bases. The CDR3 is 16 residues long. Losses at the gene ends were 2 bases for V and 6 bases for J; bases not matched to a gene: 12. Germline assignment: CDR1 MNHNY and CDR2 SVGAGI (reference sequence). Written as DNA, the CDR3 is TGTGCCAGCAGTTACGGAAGGGGAAGCAGGGGGGATGGCTACACCTTC. Encoded protein: CASSYGRGSRGDGYTF.

This sequence joins TRBV5-4 and TRBJ2-2, with 15 bases aligning to TRBD2. Germline assignment: CDR1 SGHNT and CDR2 YYREEE (reference sequence). The CDR3 sequence is 17 residues long. Trimming removed 4 bases from V and 4 bases from J; junction bases left unmatched: 5. CDR3 region: CASSQGLAGGSTGELFF. In DNA form, the CDR3 reads TGTGCCAGCAGCCAGGGACTAGCGGGAGGTAGCACCGGGGAGCTGTTTTTT.

This clone was observed a few times. This chain uses TRBV4-1 with TRBJ2-1; 12 bases line up with TRBD2. CDR1 and CDR2 from the germline V gene are MGHRA and YSYEKL. This CDR3 has 16 residues. The V and J ends lost 0 bases and 4 bases, in that order; junction bases with no gene match: 1. CDR3 in amino acids: CASSQDGTSGYNEQFF. Written as DNA, the CDR3 is TGCGCCAGCAGCCAAGATGGGACTAGCGGGTACAATGAGCAGTTCTTC.

Of note for this clone: This clone may be a read error of a much larger clone one base away. This chain links TRBV6-1 with TRBJ2-2; 11 bases agree with TRBD2. Germline lookup yields CDR1 MNHNS and CDR2 SASEGT. This CDR3 comprises 15 residues. V lost 3 bases and J lost 4; bases outside the gene matches: 1. CDR3 residues: CASSDSGRATGELFF. The CDR3 region has the DNA TGTGCCAGCAGTGATAGCGGGAGGGCCACCGGGGAGCTGTTTTTT.

The chain combines TRBV7-2 with TRBJ1-1, with D perhaps matching TRBD1 (5 bases). Trimming cost V 5 bases and J 3 bases, with 13 bases left between them. The CDR3 totals 14 residues. In germline, CDR1 is SGHTA, CDR2 FQGNSA. CDR3 coding DNA: TGTGCCAGCAGCCTTCTGACAGTGTACACTGAAGCTTTCTTT. Amino acid sequence: CASSLLTVYTEAFF. The complete variable domain, with remaining parts taken from reference TRBV7-2 and TRBJ1-1, reads GAGVSQSPSNKVTEKGKDVELRCDPISGHTALYWYRQSLGQGLEFLIYFQGNSAPDKSGLPSDRFSAERTGGSVSTLTIQRTQQEDSAVYLCASSLLTVYTEAFFGQGTRLTVV.

The CDR3 here is CASSLREGASDGYTF. The CDR3 region has the DNA TGCGCCAGCAGCTTGCGGGAAGGAGCCTCCGATGGCTACACCTTC. The rearrangement joins TRBV5-1 to TRBJ1-2; D call uncertain. Germline values: CDR1 SGHRS, CDR2 YFSETQ. There are 15 residues in the CDR3. V lost 1 base and J 6 bases, leaving 16 bases between the germline ends.

This sequence joins TRBV10-3 and TRBJ1-1; no firm D call. The V and J ends lost 4 bases and 0 bases respectively, with 9 bases between them. The germline V gene has CDR1 ENHRY and CDR2 SYGVKD. The length of the CDR3 is 14 residues. The CDR3, as DNA: TGTGCCATCAGTGGCGGCAGATTGAACACTGAAGCTTTCTTT. It encodes CAISGGRLNTEAFF.

This chain uses TRBV6-1 with TRBJ1-3, with D possibly being TRBD1 (5 bases). The length of the CDR3 is 15 residues. The germline V gene has CDR1 MNHNS and CDR2 SASEGT. V was trimmed by 0 bases and J by 1 base, leaving 7 bases between them. The CDR3 here is CASSEAGQSGNTIYF. Written as DNA, the CDR3 is TGTGCCAGCAGTGAAGCGGGGCAGTCTGGAAACACCATATATTTT.

The genes are TRBV27 and TRBJ1-2; 9 bases are a match to TRBD1. CDR3 length: 13 residues. Germline CDR1 is MNHEY and CDR2 is SMNVEV (reference sequence). Trimming cost V 2 bases and J 6 bases; bases outside gene matches: 1. Here the CDR3 DNA reads TGTGCCAGCAGTTTAGGGACAGGGAATGGCTACACCTTC. Translation gives CASSLGTGNGYTF.

This clone has a single count. The chain uses TRBV16 and TRBJ2-1, with 9 bases aligning to TRBD1. Trimming took 4 bases from V and 9 from J; bases not matched to a gene: 16. CDR1 and CDR2 from the germline V gene are KGHSY and FQNENV. This CDR3 comprises 17 residues. The CDR3 nucleotides read TGTGCCAGCAGCCTAAACAGGGGGCCGGGCGGTTACGGTGAGCAGTTCTTC. It is translated as CASSLNRGPGGYGEQFF. Full variable domain (remainder filled in from reference TRBV16 and TRBJ2-1): GEEVAQTPKHLVRGEGQKAKLYCAPIKGHSYVFWYQQVLKNEFKFLISFQNENVFDETGMPKERFSAKCLPNSPCSLEIQATKLEDSAVYFCASSLNRGPGGYGEQFFGPGTRLTVL.

This clone was seen just once. The rearrangement joins TRBV7-9 to TRBJ1-1, with D possibly TRBD1 on 6 matching bases. V was pared by 4 bases and J by 11 bases, with 11 bases between. CDR3 length equals 11 residues. Germline V gene lookup returns CDR1 SEHNR and CDR2 FQNEAQ (reference sequence). The CDR3 DNA sequence: TGTGCCAGCAGCTATGACAGGTCGGCTTTCTTT. It specifies CASSYDRSAFF.